This passage covers 30 T cell receptor beta chains from one sample sequenced in a study of human T cells and chemical hapten exposure (dated by TCRdb to the early 2020s). Receptors were amplified or captured by RACE. Instrument on record: NextSeq 500. TCRdb reanalyzed the raw reads on its own, using fastp at Q25 for trimming and MiXCR for clone calling, and kept in-frame beta chains. Each CDR3 protein appears once, grouped with its most common genes and DNA. This sample comprises more than 110,000 distinct CDR3 sequences, roughly 12% of them detected only once. 1.4% of the sample is held by the ten biggest clonotypes. In light of the paper, this sample's time point label describes: patch test 2, 6 weeks after DPC sensitization. The treatment or condition label here, explained by the study, means: therapeutic diphenylcyclopropenone sensitization with weekly scalp DPC. This specimen consisted of whole blood, obtained in connection with sensitization to the hapten diphenylcyclopropenone (DPC). The receptors shown here come from a woman aged 50 to 60 with alopecia areata. Some clones in this sample may be carry-over from other donors' samples.

This clonotype turned up a few times. The CDR3 protein is CASSSNRARGAKNIQYF. The CDR3 DNA sequence: TGTGCCAGCAGTTCCAATAGGGCTCGTGGGGCCAAAAACATTCAGTACTTC. This chain uses TRBV27 with TRBJ2-4; no definite D call. The CDR3 spans 17 residues. Looked up from germline, CDR1 is MNHEY and CDR2 is SMNVEV (reference sequence). V was cut by 4 bases and J by 1 base, with 17 bases left in between.

The sample holds a few counts of this clonotype. J is TRBJ1-2 and V is TRBV29-1, with 8 bases that match TRBD1. The CDR3 is made up of 11 amino acids. V was pared by 6 bases and J by 7 bases, with 4 bases of the junction left unmatched. Germline V gives CDR1 SQVTM, CDR2 ANQGSEA. The CDR3 nucleotides read TGCAGCGTACAGGGGGACCCTGGCTACACCTTC. This encodes CSVQGDPGYTF. The full variable domain, with the rest looked up from reference TRBV29-1 and TRBJ1-2, is SAVISQKPSRDICQRGTSLTIQCQVDSQVTMMFWYRQQPGQSLTLIATANQGSEATYESGFVIDKFPISRPNLTFSTLTVSNMSPEDSSIYLCSVQGDPGYTFGSGTRLTVV.

Many counts were recorded for this clonotype. V is TRBV5-8 and J is TRBJ1-5, with D hard to call. CDR1 and CDR2 from the germline V gene are SGHTS and YDEGEE. This CDR3 spans 15 amino acids. Trimming pared 1 base from V and 0 bases from J, leaving 8 bases between. The CDR3 DNA reads TGTGCCAGCAGCTTGTCAGGAAATAGCAATCAGCCCCAGCATTTT. Its protein product is CASSLSGNSNQPQHF. Filled out from reference TRBV5-8 and TRBJ1-5, the complete variable domain reads EAGVTQSPTHLIKTRGQQATLRCSPISGHTSVYWYQQALGLGLQFLLWYDEGEERNRGNFPPRFSGRQFPNYSSELNVNALELEDSALYLCASSLSGNSNQPQHFGDGTRLSIL.

In its sample, this clonotype was seen many times. The J gene is TRBJ1-6, the V gene TRBV11-2; D remains unclear. The germline V gene encodes CDR1 SGHAT and CDR2 FQNNGV. The CDR3 has 17 amino acids. V lost 1 base, J lost 3 bases, and 13 bases lay in between. The CDR3 coding sequence is TGTGCCAGCAGCTTAGTTATCCCCGTCAACTATAATTCACCCCTCCACTTT. Its translation is CASSLVIPVNYNSPLHF. Full variable domain (remainder filled in from reference TRBV11-2 and TRBJ1-6): EAGVAQSPRYKIIEKRQSVAFWCNPISGHATLYWYQQILGQGPKLLIQFQNNGVVDDSQLPKDRFSAERLKGVDSTLKIQPAKLEDSAVYLCASSLVIPVNYNSPLHFGNGTRLTVT.

The rearrangement links TRBV12-3 or TRBV12-4 to TRBJ1-6; 8 nucleotides align to TRBD1. Unmatched junction bases numbered 6, after V lost 0 bases and J lost 5 bases. This CDR3 comprises 17 residues. The CDR3 reads CASSLANGQGNNSPLHF. Here the CDR3 DNA reads TGTGCCAGCAGTTTAGCGAACGGACAGGGCAATAATTCACCCCTCCACTTT.

This clonotype appeared a few times. This chain joins TRBV12-3 or TRBV12-4 and TRBJ2-5; D remains unclear. The CDR3 length is 14 residues. The germline V and J ends were trimmed by 1 base and 1 base, with 7 bases remaining between them. CDR3 region: CASSLGRTQETQYF. CDR3 coding DNA: TGTGCCAGCAGTTTAGGGCGGACCCAAGAGACCCAGTACTTC.

This clonotype was observed many times. This chain uses TRBV7-6 with TRBJ2-2; 9 positions agree with TRBD2. Germline values: CDR1 SGHVS, CDR2 FNYEAQ. This CDR3 is built from 15 residues. Trimming cost V 0 bases and J 7 bases; bases outside gene matches: 3. The CDR3 sequence is CASSLAPSGNGELFF. Written as DNA, the CDR3 is TGTGCCAGCAGCTTAGCCCCTAGCGGGAACGGGGAGCTGTTTTTT. Variable domain in full (rest from reference TRBV7-6 and TRBJ2-2): GAGVSQSPRYKVTKRGQDVALRCDPISGHVSLYWYRQALGQGPEFLTYFNYEAQQDKSGLPNDRFSAERPEGSISTLTIQRTEQRDSAMYRCASSLAPSGNGELFFGEGSRLTVL.

The chain joins TRBV7-2 to TRBJ2-6, with 10 bases identical to TRBD2. The CDR3 consists of 18 residues. V was clipped by 5 bases and J by 2 bases; unmatched bases: 9. In germline, CDR1 is SGHTA, CDR2 FQGNSA. The chain's CDR3 is CASSPRASGRTGANVLTF. CDR3 nucleotide sequence: TGTGCCAGCAGCCCAAGGGCTAGCGGGAGAACTGGGGCCAACGTCCTGACTTTC.

This clonotype has only a few counts. This chain connects TRBV19 to TRBJ2-1; 12 nucleotides agree with TRBD1. Germline CDR1 is LNHDA and CDR2 is SQIVND (reference sequence). This CDR3 is built from 16 residues. V trimming: 1 base; J trimming: 7 bases; junction bases outside the gene matches: 5. This CDR3 reads CASSIGGQGALNEQFF. DNA of the CDR3: TGTGCCAGTAGTATAGGGGGACAGGGGGCATTGAATGAGCAGTTCTTC. The entire variable domain, with the rest obtained from reference TRBV19 and TRBJ2-1, is as follows: DGGITQSPKYLFRKEGQNVTLSCEQNLNHDAMYWYRQDPGQGLRLIYYSQIVNDFQKGDIAEGYSVSREKKESFPLTVTSAQKNPTAFYLCASSIGGQGALNEQFFGPGTRLTVL.

In this sample, this clonotype turned up a few times. V usage is TRBV29-1 and J usage is TRBJ2-1; a possible D gene is TRBD2 (5 bases). The germline V gene encodes CDR1 SQVTM and CDR2 ANQGSEA. Trimming took 1 base from V and 6 from J, leaving 10 bases between them. The CDR3 consists of 13 residues. The CDR3 is CSVEGGNGNEQFF. DNA for the CDR3: TGCAGCGTTGAAGGAGGGAATGGCAATGAGCAGTTCTTC.

As concerns this clonotype: This likely comes from a read error, as the CDR3 has no conserved phenylalanine or tryptophan at its end. The DNA is omitted, as the CDR3 cannot be located on it reliably, and the CDR3 follows TCRdb's listing. The rearrangement joins TRBV3-1 to TRBJ1-1; the table's D call, TRBD1, has no DNA check behind it. A total of 10 residues make up the CDR3, ends included. Germline V gene lookup returns CDR1 LGHDT and CDR2 YNNKEL (reference sequence). CDR3: CASSQSDRAD.

V is TRBV29-1 and J is TRBJ2-1; 9 nucleotides line up with TRBD1. The trim removed 7 bases at V and 7 bases at J, leaving 5 bases unmatched. Germline CDR1 SQVTM, CDR2 ANQGSEA. This CDR3 is built from 12 residues. Here the CDR3 DNA reads TGCAGCGCTGGACAGGGGACAAATGAGCAGTTCTTC. Amino acid sequence: CSAGQGTNEQFF.

This clonotype has just a few counts. The rearrangement joins TRBV2 to TRBJ2-7, with 14 bases aligning to TRBD2. V gave up 6 bases and J gave up 2 bases; unmatched junction bases: 6. The CDR3 runs 16 residues. CDR1 is SNHLY, CDR2 FYNNEI, per germline. The CDR3 reads CASRERGLAGAYEQYF. CDR3 coding DNA: TGTGCCAGCAGGGAAAGGGGACTAGCGGGAGCCTACGAGCAGTACTTC.

The J gene is TRBJ2-7, the V gene TRBV6-6, with D possibly matching TRBD1 (6 bases). CDR3 length equals 13 residues. The V end lost 7 bases, the J end lost 4 bases, and 14 bases lay between the germline ends. From germline, CDR1 is MNHNY and CDR2 SVGAGI (reference sequence). The CDR3 sequence is CASKGENVYEQYF. The CDR3 region has the DNA TGTGCCAGCAAGGGGGAGAATGTTTACGAGCAGTACTTC.

This clonotype was seen many times. The rearrangement joins TRBV12-3 or TRBV12-4 to TRBJ2-3; 7 nucleotides match TRBD2. There are 16 residues in the CDR3. J was trimmed by 1 base and V by 2 bases; bases with no gene match: 6. CDR3 residues: CASSLKVGGGTDTQYF. The CDR3, as DNA: TGTGCCAGCAGTTTAAAGGTGGGAGGGGGCACAGATACGCAGTATTTT.

The chain employs TRBV6-1 and TRBJ2-3; D is possibly TRBD2 (5 bases). Germline CDR1 reads MNHNS; CDR2 reads SASEGT. The CDR3 length is 12 residues. V lost 2 bases and J lost 11, with 11 bases in between. CDR3 amino acids: CASSEISGGQYF. For the CDR3, the DNA is TGTGCCAGCAGTGAAATCTCTGGAGGGCAGTATTTT.

This clonotype was picked up many times. V gene TRBV24-1 combines with J gene TRBJ2-1; the match to TRBD2 covers 10 bases. This CDR3 is built from 16 residues. Germline loops: CDR1 KGHDR, CDR2 SFDVKD. The trim removed 1 base at V and 6 bases at J, leaving 5 bases unmatched. CDR3 region: CATSDLRSGRANEQFF. In DNA, the CDR3 is TGTGCCACCAGTGATTTAAGGAGCGGGAGGGCCAATGAGCAGTTCTTC.

J is TRBJ2-7 and V is TRBV5-1, with D perhaps TRBD1 (6 bases). The CDR3 covers 13 residues. Germline CDR1 and CDR2: SGHRS and YFSETQ. Trimming cost V 2 bases and J 5 bases, with 11 bases left between them. CDR3 loop: CASSLAGVNEQYF. The CDR3 DNA follows: TGCGCCAGCAGCTTAGCAGGGGTTAACGAGCAGTACTTC.

This clonotype has more than one count but fewer than ten. V gene TRBV29-1 combines with J gene TRBJ2-5; either TRBD1 or TRBD2 may supply D (5 bases each). V dropped 8 bases and J dropped 2 bases, with 18 bases sitting between them. There are 14 residues in the CDR3. Germline assignment: CDR1 SQVTM and CDR2 ANQGSEA. As DNA, the CDR3 is TGCAGCCCTTGGGGACCTGCGGTACAAGAGACCCAGTACTTC. Protein: CSPWGPAVQETQYF.

This clonotype was observed many times. The rearrangement joins TRBV5-4 to TRBJ1-2; no clear D gene. The ends were cut back, 1 base at V and 3 bases at J, with 4 bases in the middle. Germline-derived CDR1 and CDR2 are SGHNT and YYREEE (reference sequence). The CDR3 covers 12 residues. CDR3 coding DNA: TGTGCCAGCAGCTTGACGGACTATGGCTACACCTTC. This gives the protein CASSLTDYGYTF.

In its sample, this clonotype was seen many times. The chain combines TRBV9 with TRBJ2-1; D remains unclear. V lost 4 bases to trimming and J lost 9 bases, with 14 bases between them. In germline, CDR1 is SGDLS, CDR2 YYNGEE. CDR3 size: 13 residues. Here the CDR3 DNA reads TGTGCCAGCAGCCCACGTGTTTGGGGTGAGCAGTTCTTC. Translated: CASSPRVWGEQFF. Drawing the rest from reference TRBV9 and TRBJ2-1, the complete variable domain is DSGVTQTPKHLITATGQRVTLRCSPRSGDLSVYWYQQSLDQGLQFLIQYYNGEERAKGNILERFSAQQFPDLHSELNLSSLELGDSALYFCASSPRVWGEQFFGPGTRLTVL.

This clonotype was counted many times. V gene TRBV7-9 combines with J gene TRBJ2-2; D perhaps matches TRBD2 (6 bases). The CDR3 covers 14 residues. Germline V gene lookup returns CDR1 SEHNR and CDR2 FQNEAQ (reference sequence). V was pared by 4 bases and J by 7 bases, with 13 bases between. CDR3 sequence (DNA): TGTGCCAGCAGCTCTTGGCGGGAAGGCGGGGAGCTGTTTTTT. It codes for CASSSWREGGELFF.

This clonotype showed up just a few times. V and J are TRBV4-3 and TRBJ2-7, with D unresolved. This CDR3 has 11 residues. V was clipped by 10 bases and J by 6 bases, with 13 bases between them. CDR1 is LGHNA, CDR2 YSLEER, per germline. The CDR3 region has the DNA TGCGCCAAGAGCCTAAGACGCGAGCAGTACTTC. Protein: CAKSLRREQYF.

The chain combines TRBV20-1 with TRBJ2-2; 9 nucleotides align to TRBD2. Germline-derived CDR1 and CDR2 are DFQATT and SNEGSKA (reference sequence). Trimming cost V 6 bases and J 7 bases; bases outside gene matches: 12. The CDR3 runs to 15 residues. The chain's CDR3 is CSARGASGMGGELFF. In DNA, the CDR3 is TGCAGTGCGCGGGGGGCTAGCGGGATGGGCGGGGAGCTGTTTTTT.

This clonotype has a handful of counts. The chain combines TRBV29-1 with TRBJ1-1, with D uncertain. There are 14 residues in the CDR3. The germline V gene encodes CDR1 SQVTM and CDR2 ANQGSEA. V dropped 6 bases and J dropped 1 base, with 15 bases sitting between them. The CDR3 is CSVAPRVSNTEAFF. CDR3 coding DNA: TGCAGCGTCGCACCCCGGGTCTCGAACACTGAAGCTTTCTTT.

This clonotype appeared many times. The rearrangement joins TRBV29-1 to TRBJ2-1, with TRBD2 as a possible D gene (5 bases). Germline values: CDR1 SQVTM, CDR2 ANQGSEA. Trimming shortened V by 3 bases and J by 6 bases, and 9 bases separated the two germline ends. This CDR3 has 12 amino acids. This CDR3 reads CSVDGLSNEQFF. In nucleotides, the CDR3 is TGCAGCGTTGACGGACTTAGCAATGAGCAGTTCTTC.

This clonotype has a handful of counts. This chain links TRBV29-1 with TRBJ2-1, with TRBD2 matching 12 bases. Per the germline V gene, CDR1 is SQVTM and CDR2 is ANQGSEA. With V trimmed by 1 base and J by 3 bases, 4 bases remained unmatched. The CDR3 loop spans 16 amino acids. The CDR3 loop reads CSVEGLLAGGYNEQFF. The CDR3 DNA reads as TGCAGCGTTGAAGGATTACTAGCGGGAGGCTACAATGAGCAGTTCTTC.

This clonotype was observed a single time. The chain has TRBV7-9 and TRBJ2-7, with D possibly being TRBD1 (6 bases). V gave up 8 bases and J gave up 0 bases, with 23 bases separating them. This CDR3 has 17 residues. Germline loops: CDR1 SEHNR, CDR2 FQNEAQ (reference sequence). CDR3 DNA: TGTGCCAGCTCCCCAGTGGGGGCAGGGTCGAGCTCCTACGAGCAGTACTTC. Amino acids: CASSPVGAGSSSYEQYF.

This clonotype was picked up one time. The rearrangement links TRBV29-1 to TRBJ2-5; D gene unclear. The CDR3 covers 12 residues. The ends were cut back, 6 bases at V and 3 bases at J, with 11 bases in the middle. Germline assignment: CDR1 SQVTM and CDR2 ANQGSEA. CDR3 coding DNA: TGCAGCGTCCACCCATCGGAAGAGACCCAGTACTTC. Its protein product is CSVHPSEETQYF.

This rearrangement joins TRBV20-1 to TRBJ2-1, with D possibly matching TRBD2 (6 bases). With 5 bases removed from V and 15 bases from J, the gap between germline ends came to 17 bases. This CDR3 comprises 11 residues. Germline CDR1 and CDR2: DFQATT and SNEGSKA (reference sequence). CDR3 protein: CSARTSKGAFF. Here the CDR3 DNA reads TGCAGTGCTCGCACTAGCAAGGGTGCGTTCTTC.